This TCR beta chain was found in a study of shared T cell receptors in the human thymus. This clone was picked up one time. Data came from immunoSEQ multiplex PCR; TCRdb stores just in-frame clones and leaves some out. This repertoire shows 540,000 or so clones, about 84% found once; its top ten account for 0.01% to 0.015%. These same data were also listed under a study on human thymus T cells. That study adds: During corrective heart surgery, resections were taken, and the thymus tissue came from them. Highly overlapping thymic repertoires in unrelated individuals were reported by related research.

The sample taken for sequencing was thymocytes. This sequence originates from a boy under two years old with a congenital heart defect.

The CDR3 region is CASTLGSRERGTDTQYF. As DNA, the CDR3 is TGTGCCAGCACCTTGGGCTCACGGGAGAGGGGCACAGATACGCAGTATTTT. This sequence joins TRBV7-3 and TRBJ2-3, with TRBD2 as a possible D gene (6 bases). CDR3 length: 17 residues. The germline V and J ends were trimmed by 7 bases and 1 base, with 21 bases remaining between them. Germline CDR1 reads SGHTA; CDR2 reads FQGTGA.